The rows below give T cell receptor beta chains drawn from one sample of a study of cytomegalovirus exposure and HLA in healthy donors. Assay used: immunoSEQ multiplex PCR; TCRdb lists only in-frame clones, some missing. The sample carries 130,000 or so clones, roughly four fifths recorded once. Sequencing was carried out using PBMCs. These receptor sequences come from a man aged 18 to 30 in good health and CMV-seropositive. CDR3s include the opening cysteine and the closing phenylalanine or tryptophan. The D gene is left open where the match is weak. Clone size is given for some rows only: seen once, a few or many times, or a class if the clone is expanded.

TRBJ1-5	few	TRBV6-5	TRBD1	TGTGCCAGCAGTCGTACAGGGGGCCCCAATCAGCCCCAGCATTTT	CASSRTGGPNQPQHF
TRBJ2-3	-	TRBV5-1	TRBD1	TGCGCCAGCAGCCCGGGGGACAGGGGATCGAGGGATACGCAGTATTTT	CASSPGDRGSRDTQYF
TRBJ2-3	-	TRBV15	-	TGTGCCACCAGTCCCCCCATGAGCGGCCATAGCCCAGATACGCAGTATTTT	CATSPPMSGHSPDTQYF
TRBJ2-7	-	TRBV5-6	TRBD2	TGTGCCAGCAGTTACTTAACTAGCGGGAGGACCTATCCGCAGTACTTC	CASSYLTSGRTYPQYF
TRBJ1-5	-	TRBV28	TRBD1	TGTGCCAGCAGTATCCCAGGGGGAACCATTCAGCCCCAGCATTTT	CASSIPGGTIQPQHF
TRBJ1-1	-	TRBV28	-	TGTGCCAGCAGTTGGACAGAAGCTGAAGCTTTCTTT	CASSWTEAEAFF
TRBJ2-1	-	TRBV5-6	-	TGTGCCAGCAAACCTACAGGGTACAATGAGCAGTTCTTC	CASKPTGYNEQFF
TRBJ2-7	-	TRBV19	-	TGTGCCAGTACTCCCGGGATCCCCTGGTACGAGCAGTACTTC	CASTPGIPWYEQYF
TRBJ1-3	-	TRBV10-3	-	TGTGCCATCAGTGAGGGGCCTGGAAACACCATATATTTT	CAISEGPGNTIYF
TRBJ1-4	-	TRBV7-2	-	TGTGCCAGCAGCAAACAGCTAGCCAATGAAAAACTGTTTTTT	CASSKQLANEKLFF
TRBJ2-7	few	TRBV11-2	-	TGTGCCAGCAGCCTAATTCAGGGGTCCCACGAGCAGTACTTC	CASSLIQGSHEQYF
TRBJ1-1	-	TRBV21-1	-	TGTGCCAGCTTTTTCCCGGGACAGAAGAACACTGAAGCTTTCTTT	CASFFPGQKNTEAFF
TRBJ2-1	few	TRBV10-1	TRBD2	TGCGCCAGCAGTGAGACTAGCGGGATTCCCAATGAGCAGTTCTTC	CASSETSGIPNEQFF
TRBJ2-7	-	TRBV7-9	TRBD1	TGTGCCAGCAGCTTAGTAACAGGGGTCCACGAGCAGTACTTC	CASSLVTGVHEQYF
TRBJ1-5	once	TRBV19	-	TGTGCCAGTAGTATGAGGTACGGCAATCAGCCCCAGCATTTT	CASSMRYGNQPQHF
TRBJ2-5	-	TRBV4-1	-	TGCGCCAGCAGCCAAGATCCCAGTGGAGAGGCCCAGTACTTC	CASSQDPSGEAQYF
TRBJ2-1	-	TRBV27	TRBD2	TGTGCCAGCAGTCCACCTAGCGGGAGCATCCCCTACAATGAGCAGTTCTTC	CASSPPSGSIPYNEQFF
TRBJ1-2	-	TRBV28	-	TGTGCCAGCAGTACAGGACGGACCCTTAACTATGGCTACACCTTC	CASSTGRTLNYGYTF
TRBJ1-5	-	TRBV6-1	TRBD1	TGTGCCAGCACCCTACAGGGGTTACAGCCCCAGCATTTT	CASTLQGLQPQHF
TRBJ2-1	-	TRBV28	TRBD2	TGTGCCAGCAGTTCTTTTTCCGACGGGAGGGCTTTCTACAATGAGCAGTTCTTC	CASSSFSDGRAFYNEQFF
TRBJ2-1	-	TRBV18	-	TGTGCCAGCTCACCTCCCCGACGTGAGGGCAATACTGATGAGCAGTTCTTC	CASSPPRREGNTDEQFF
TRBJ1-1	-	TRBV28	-	TGTGCCAGCAGGCGGGGCAGGGACTGGGCTTTCTTT	CASRRGRDWAFF
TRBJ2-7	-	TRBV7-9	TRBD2	TGTGCCAGCAGCGAAGGGACTAGCGGACGCTACGAGCAGTACTTC	CASSEGTSGRYEQYF
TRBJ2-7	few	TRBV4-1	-	TGCGCCAGCAGCCAATGGGCGCGGGGTACCTACGAGCAGTACTTC	CASSQWARGTYEQYF
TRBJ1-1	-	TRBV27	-	TGTGCCAGCGGCGGGGGACGGAACACTGAAGCTTTCTTT	CASGGGRNTEAFF
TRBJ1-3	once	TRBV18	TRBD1	TGTGCCAGCTCACCCTATGGGACAGGGAACGGAAACACCATATATTTT	CASSPYGTGNGNTIYF
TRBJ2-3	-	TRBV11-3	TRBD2	TGTGCCAGCAGCTTGGGGACTAGCGGGAGTACGGATACGCAGTATTTT	CASSLGTSGSTDTQYF
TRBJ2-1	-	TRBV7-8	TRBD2	TGTGCCAGCAGTCACGCGGCGGGGGTACCCTACAATGAGCAGTTCTTC	CASSHAAGVPYNEQFF
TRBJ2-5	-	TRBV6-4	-	TGTGCCAGCAGTGACTCGGGGACGGGAGCGGCGACCCAGTACTTC	CASSDSGTGAATQYF
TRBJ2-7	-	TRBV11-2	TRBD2	TGTGCCAGCAGCTTAGTTGGGGGGACTAAGTCCTACGAGCAGTACTTC	CASSLVGGTKSYEQYF
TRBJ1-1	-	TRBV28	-	TGTGCCAGCAGTTTAGGCAGGGTTACTGAAGCTTTCTTT	CASSLGRVTEAFF
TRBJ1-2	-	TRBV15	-	TGTGCCACCAGCAGAGATCGGGACACCCTCTATGGCTACACCTTC	CATSRDRDTLYGYTF
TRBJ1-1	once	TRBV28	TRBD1	TGTGCCAGCAGTTTGCAGGGGGGAGGCCAAGCTGAAGCTTTCTTT	CASSLQGGGQAEAFF
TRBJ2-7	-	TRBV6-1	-	TGTGCCAGCAGTGTCAGAACTGAGAGCGGAGAGCAGTACTTC	CASSVRTESGEQYF
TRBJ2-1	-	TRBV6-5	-	TGTGCCAGCAGTTTGAAGGGGACTCGTAATGAGCAGTTCTTC	CASSLKGTRNEQFF
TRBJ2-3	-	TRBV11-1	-	TGTGCCAGCAGCCTCACAGATACGCAGTATTTT	CASSLTDTQYF
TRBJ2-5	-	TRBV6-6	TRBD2	TGTGCCAGCAGTTACTCGCGACTAGCGGAAGAGACCCAGTACTTC	CASSYSRLAEETQYF
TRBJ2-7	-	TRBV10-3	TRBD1	TGTGCCATCAGGGACCCCCGGGACAGAGCCTACGAGCAGTACTTC	CAIRDPRDRAYEQYF
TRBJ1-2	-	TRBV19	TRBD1	TGTGCCAGTAGTCCACAGGGGTTCTATGGCTACACCTTC	CASSPQGFYGYTF
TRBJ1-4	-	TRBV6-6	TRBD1	TGTGCCAGCAGACTGCAGGGGGCGGGAGAAAAACTGTTTTTT	CASRLQGAGEKLFF
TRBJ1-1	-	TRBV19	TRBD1	TGTGCCAGTAGCCTGGGACAGGGCGGCACTGAAGCTTTCTTT	CASSLGQGGTEAFF
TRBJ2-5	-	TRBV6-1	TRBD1	TGTGCCAGCAGTGAATACAGGGGTGGTGGGGTGGAGACCCAGTACTTC	CASSEYRGGGVETQYF
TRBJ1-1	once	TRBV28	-	TGTGCCAGCAGTTACGGGATCGGGGGTGAAGCTTTCTTT	CASSYGIGGEAFF
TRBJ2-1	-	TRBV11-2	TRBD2	TGTGCCAGCAGCCCTGGGACGGGAGGGCGGAACGAGTTCTTC	CASSPGTGGRNEFF
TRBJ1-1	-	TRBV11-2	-	TGTGCCAGCAGCTTCCAGGGGATGAACACTGAAGCTTTCTTT	CASSFQGMNTEAFF
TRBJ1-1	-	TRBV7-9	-	TGTGCCAGCAGCTTAGACAGGATGAACACTGAAGCTTTCTTT	CASSLDRMNTEAFF
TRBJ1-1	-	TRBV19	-	TGTGCCAGTAGTGGGCGGCGACCGGGAGCGGGGGAAGCTTTCTTT	CASSGRRPGAGEAFF
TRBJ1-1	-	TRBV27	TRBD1	TGTGCCAGCAGGCCCATCCCTCAGGGGGGCACTGAAGCTTTCTTT	CASRPIPQGGTEAFF
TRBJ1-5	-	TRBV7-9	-	TGTGCCAGCAGCTTAGACAGGGATCAGCCCCAGCATTTT	CASSLDRDQPQHF
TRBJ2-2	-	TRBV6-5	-	TGTGCCAGCACTCCTCGCGGGGTGGACACCGGGGAGCTGTTTTTT	CASTPRGVDTGELFF
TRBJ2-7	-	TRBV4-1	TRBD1	TGCGCCAGCAGCCAAGACGACAGGGTGTACTACGAGCAGTACTTC	CASSQDDRVYYEQYF
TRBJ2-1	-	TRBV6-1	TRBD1	TGTGCCAGCAGATCAGACAGGGGATACTACAATGAGCAGTTCTTC	CASRSDRGYYNEQFF
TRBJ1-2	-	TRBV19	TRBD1	TGTGCCAGCTCGACAGGGGTATCCGACTATGGCTACACCTTC	CASSTGVSDYGYTF
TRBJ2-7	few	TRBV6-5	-	TGTGCCAGCAGGAATCCACAGGGATCCGACGAGCAGTACTTC	CASRNPQGSDEQYF
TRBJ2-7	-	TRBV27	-	TGTGCCAGCGGCCCAACAATCTACGAGCAGTACTTC	CASGPTIYEQYF
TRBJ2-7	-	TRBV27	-	TGTGCCAGCAGTTATGGCAGGGAATACGAGCAGTACTTC	CASSYGREYEQYF
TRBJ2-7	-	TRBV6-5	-	TGTGCCAGCAGTTATAGGAGCTCCTACGAGCAGTACTTC	CASSYRSSYEQYF
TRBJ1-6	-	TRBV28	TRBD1	TGTGCCAGCAGCTCCACCGGGACAGGGGATAATTCACCCCTCCACTTT	CASSSTGTGDNSPLHF
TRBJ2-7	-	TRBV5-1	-	TGCGCCAGCAGCCAGGGACATGGCACCTACGAGCAGTACTTC	CASSQGHGTYEQYF
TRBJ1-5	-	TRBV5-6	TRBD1	TGTGCCAGCAGCACCGGACAGGTCGGGCAGCCCCAGCATTTT	CASSTGQVGQPQHF